The present entry profiles one TCR beta chain with its context. The sample is drawn from a study of blood T cell repertoires in COVID-19. Study details: There were acute and convalescent COVID-19 samples, and they came from the United States, Italy and Spain.

V lost 3 bases and J lost 1, with 9 bases in between. The CDR3 length is 14 residues. The V gene's germline CDR1 is SGHVS and CDR2 FQNEAQ. Those enrolled in Seattle joined during active infection and were followed longitudinally afterward. Authors' methods: Estimated nucleated cell counts came from reference gene primer amplification. Using immunoSEQ multiplex PCR, the repertoire was profiled, and TCRdb retains in-frame clones only, with some absent. V, J and clone size derive from that table, while D and trimming were established from the DNA sequence. In the table there are approximately 290,000 clones, approximately 85% of which are singletons.

The sequenced material came from peripheral blood. J is TRBJ1-1 and V is TRBV7-8; D might be TRBD1 (5 bases). The source of this sequence is a human donor with COVID-19, enrolled during active disease. The donor label of this sample is uncertain. CDR3 in DNA: TGTGCCAGCAGCTTTCTCACAGGGAACACTGAAGCTTTCTTT. It specifies CASSFLTGNTEAFF.